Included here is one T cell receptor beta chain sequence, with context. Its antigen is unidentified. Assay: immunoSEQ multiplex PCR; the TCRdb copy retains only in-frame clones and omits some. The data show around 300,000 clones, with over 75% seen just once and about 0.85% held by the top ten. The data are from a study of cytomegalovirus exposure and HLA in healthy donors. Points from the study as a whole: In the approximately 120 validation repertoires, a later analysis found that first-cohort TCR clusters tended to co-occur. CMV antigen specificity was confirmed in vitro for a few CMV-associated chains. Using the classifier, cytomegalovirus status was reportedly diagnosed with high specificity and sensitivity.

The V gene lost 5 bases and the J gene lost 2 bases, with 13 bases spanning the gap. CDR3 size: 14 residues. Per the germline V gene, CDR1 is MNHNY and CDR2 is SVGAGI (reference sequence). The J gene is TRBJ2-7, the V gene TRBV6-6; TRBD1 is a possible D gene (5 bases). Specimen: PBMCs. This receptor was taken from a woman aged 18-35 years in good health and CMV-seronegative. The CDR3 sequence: CASSTHRSAYEQYF. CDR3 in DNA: TGTGCCAGCAGTACGCACAGGTCCGCCTACGAGCAGTACTTC.